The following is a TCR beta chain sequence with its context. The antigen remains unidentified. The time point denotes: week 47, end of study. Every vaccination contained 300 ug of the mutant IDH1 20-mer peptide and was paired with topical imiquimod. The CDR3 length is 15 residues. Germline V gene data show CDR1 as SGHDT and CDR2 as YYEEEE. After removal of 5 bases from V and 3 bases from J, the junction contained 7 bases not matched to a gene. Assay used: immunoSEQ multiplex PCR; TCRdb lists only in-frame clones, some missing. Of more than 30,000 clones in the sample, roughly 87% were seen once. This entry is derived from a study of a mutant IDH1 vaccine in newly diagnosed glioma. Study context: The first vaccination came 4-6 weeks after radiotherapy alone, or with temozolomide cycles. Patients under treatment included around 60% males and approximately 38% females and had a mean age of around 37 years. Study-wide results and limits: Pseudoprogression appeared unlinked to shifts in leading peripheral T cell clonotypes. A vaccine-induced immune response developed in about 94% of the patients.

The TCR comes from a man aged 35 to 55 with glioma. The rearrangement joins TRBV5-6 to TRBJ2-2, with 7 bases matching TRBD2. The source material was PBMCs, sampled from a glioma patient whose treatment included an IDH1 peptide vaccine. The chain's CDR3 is CASSSSRGDTGELFF. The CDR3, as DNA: TGTGCCAGCAGTTCTTCTCGGGGGGACACCGGGGAGCTGTTTTTT.